The present entry profiles one TCR beta chain with its context. Its specificity is not known. The data stem from a study of identifying expanded T cells in peripheral blood. Findings and caveats of the study: About 1.2 clones differed between technical replicates, versus approximately 16 and 19 over time.

No infections or other immune events were documented during collection. Assay: immunoSEQ multiplex PCR; the TCRdb copy retains only in-frame clones and omits some. This sample has more than 50,000 clones, with approximately 83% found just once. Germline V lookup: CDR1 SGHNT, CDR2 YENEEA. Unmatched junction bases numbered 5, after V lost 5 bases and J lost 7 bases. The CDR3 runs 14 residues. Sequencing was performed on blood. The source is a person aged 18 to 70 in good health. The chain joins TRBV11-3 to TRBJ2-2; 9 bases map to TRBD1. In DNA, the CDR3 is TGTGCCAGCAGCCGGACAGGGGTTGTCGGGGAGCTGTTTTTT. This translates into CASSRTGVVGELFF.